This T cell receptor beta chain was retrieved from a study of blood T cell repertoires in COVID-19. Losses at the gene ends were 4 bases for V and 4 bases for J; bases not matched to a gene: 10. The CDR3 sequence is 16 residues long. Germline V lookup: CDR1 KGHSH, CDR2 LQKENI. Profiled with immunoSEQ multiplex PCR; TCRdb holds only in-frame clones, not every one. Of about 170,000 clones listed, 85% are singletons. The chain combines TRBV18 with TRBJ2-5; 9 bases align to TRBD1. The origin of this receptor is a human donor with acute or convalescent COVID-19. The donor label of this sample is uncertain. Input material: peripheral blood. This chain's CDR3 is CASSLSRDREGETQYF. The DNA of the CDR3 is TGTGCCAGCTCACTGTCCCGGGACAGGGAAGGAGAGACCCAGTACTTC.